A selection of T cell receptor beta chains follows, all from one sample in a study of blood T cell repertoires in COVID-19. This table comes from immunoSEQ multiplex PCR, and its TCRdb copy is limited to in-frame clones, with some not included. The data show around 270,000 clones, with 70% to 90% seen just once and about 4.1% held by the top ten. The sample consisted of PBMCs or T cells enriched from blood (not recorded which). Receptor source: a woman in her twenties or thirties who had recovered from COVID-19. The CDR3 runs from the conserved cysteine through the conserved F or W. A D gene is named only where the DNA matches it firmly. Size tells how often a clone was seen (once, few, many) or the class of an expanded clone, and some rows leave it out.

j_call v_call clone_size d_call cdr3_aa cdr3_nt
TRBJ2-4 TRBV6-4 NA TRBD2 CASSDSTSSGRGSLAKNIQYF TGTGCCAGCAGTGACTCGACATCTAGCGGGAGAGGTTCTCTAGCCAAAAACATTCAGTACTTC
TRBJ1-2 TRBV10-2 NA NA CASSAGKAYGYTF TGCGCCAGCAGTGCGGGGAAGGCGTATGGCTACACCTTC
TRBJ2-3 TRBV11-3 few TRBD1 CASSPGDRGEDTQYF TGTGCCAGCAGCCCGGGCGACAGGGGAGAAGATACGCAGTATTTT
TRBJ2-1 TRBV9 NA TRBD2 CASSVDPLAGRGFF TGTGCCAGCAGCGTAGACCCGCTAGCGGGAAGGGGGTTCTTC
TRBJ2-3 TRBV5-8 NA NA CASSLAGAVGGTDTQYF TGTGCCAGCAGCTTGGCCGGAGCGGTTGGGGGCACAGATACGCAGTATTTT
TRBJ1-3 TRBV5-1 NA NA CASQGLNGNTIYF TGCGCCAGCCAGGGGCTAAATGGAAACACCATATATTTT
TRBJ2-1 TRBV9 few NA CASNGGSSYNEQFF TGTGCCAGCAATGGGGGCAGCTCCTACAATGAGCAGTTCTTC
TRBJ2-4 TRBV5-1 NA TRBD2 CASSLAGGIVKNIQYF TGCGCCAGCAGCTTGGCCGGGGGGATCGTCAAAAACATTCAGTACTTC
TRBJ2-7 TRBV3-1/TRBV3-2 NA TRBD1 CASSQGQGIVFF TGTGCCAGCAGCCAGGGACAGGGGATCGTATTCTTC
TRBJ1-2 TRBV30 NA NA CAWSVAETILHGYTF TGTGCCTGGAGTGTGGCAGAAACCATCCTCCATGGCTACACCTTC
TRBJ1-1 TRBV27 NA NA CASSLFLYTEAFF NA
TRBJ2-7 TRBV2 NA TRBD2 CASASGRATGDEQYF TGTGCCAGCGCTAGCGGGAGGGCCACGGGCGACGAGCAGTACTTC
TRBJ1-1 TRBV7-9 NA NA CASSRGETEAFF TGTGCCAGCAGCAGGGGGGAGACTGAAGCTTTCTTT
TRBJ2-1 TRBV7-2 NA TRBD2 CASSLDIGLAIQQFF TGTGCCAGCAGCTTAGACATCGGACTAGCGATTCAGCAGTTCTTC
TRBJ1-4 TRBV7-9 NA TRBD1 CASGGQGREKLFF TGTGCCAGTGGGGGACAGGGGAGAGAAAAACTGTTTTTT
TRBJ2-7 TRBV5-1 NA TRBD2 CASSPGAGSYEQYF TGCGCCAGCAGCCCAGGAGCGGGATCCTACGAGCAGTACTTC
TRBJ2-7 TRBV7-9 few NA CASSPGLKTYEQYF TGTGCCAGCAGCCCGGGACTGAAGACCTACGAGCAGTACTTC
TRBJ1-5 TRBV10-3 NA TRBD1 CAISEGQGNNQPQHF TGTGCCATCTCCGAAGGACAGGGCAACAATCAGCCCCAGCATTTT
TRBJ1-6 TRBV30 NA NA CAWDRINSPLHF TGTGCCTGGGACAGAATTAATTCACCCCTCCACTTT
TRBJ2-2 TRBV21-1 NA NA CASTELSQGESGELFF TGTGCCAGCACCGAGCTGTCACAGGGAGAGTCCGGGGAGCTGTTTTTT
TRBJ2-5 TRBV28 NA TRBD2 CASSPAGGKETQYF TGTGCCAGCAGCCCCGCCGGGGGGAAAGAGACCCAGTACTTC
TRBJ2-7 TRBV6-5 NA NA CASSPYLEQYF TGTGCCAGCAGTCCCTACTTAGAGCAGTACTTC
TRBJ2-2 TRBV3-1/TRBV3-2 once NA CASRPWMVGLRTGELFF TGTGCCAGTAGGCCATGGATGGTTGGGTTGAGGACCGGGGAGCTGTTTTTT
TRBJ2-2 TRBV7-9 NA NA CASSLGGSLAHTGELFF TGTGCCAGCAGCTTGGGCGGTTCCCTAGCGCACACCGGGGAGCTGTTTTTT
TRBJ1-1 TRBV7-2 NA NA CASSFQTGVNTEAFF TGTGCCAGCAGCTTCCAAACCGGGGTGAACACTGAAGCTTTCTTT
TRBJ2-2 TRBV5-6 NA NA CASSSTEAGELFF TGTGCCAGCAGCTCGACAGAGGCCGGGGAGCTGTTTTTT
TRBJ2-1 TRBV5-6 NA NA CASSLEVQGDNEQFF TGTGCCAGCAGCTTGGAAGTACAGGGAGACAATGAGCAGTTCTTC
TRBJ2-7 TRBV28 NA NA CASSLRDRLTYEQYF TGTGCCAGCAGTTTACGTGACAGGTTAACCTACGAGCAGTACTTC
TRBJ1-4 TRBV28 NA TRBD1 CASSPRDRGNEKLFF TGTGCCAGCAGCCCAAGGGACAGGGGGAATGAAAAACTGTTTTTT
TRBJ2-7 TRBV28 NA NA CASSSLSSYEQYF TGTGCCAGCAGTTCGCTAAGCTCCTACGAGCAGTACTTC
TRBJ2-7 TRBV6-1 once TRBD1 CASSENPDRAYEQYF TGTGCCAGCAGTGAAAACCCCGACAGGGCCTACGAGCAGTACTTC
TRBJ2-5 TRBV5-6 NA NA CASNYRRTGREETQYF TGTGCCAGCAACTACCGTAGAACAGGGAGAGAGGAGACCCAGTACTTC
TRBJ2-1 TRBV11-2 NA NA CASSLLISQFF TGTGCCAGCAGCTTATTAATTTCTCAGTTCTTC
TRBJ1-1 TRBV28 NA NA CASSLSGLNTEAFF TGTGCCAGCAGTTTATCAGGGTTGAACACTGAAGCTTTCTTT
TRBJ2-3 TRBV7-2 NA TRBD2 CASSPLAGGGDTQYF TGTGCCAGCAGCCCCCTAGCGGGGGGTGGAGATACGCAGTATTTT
TRBJ1-2 TRBV30 NA TRBD1 CAWRPTRDRPLSPF TGTGCCTGGAGACCAACCCGGGACAGACCTCTATCCCCCTTC
TRBJ2-7 TRBV2 NA TRBD2 CASSEDLAGATYEQYF TGTGCCAGCAGTGAAGATCTAGCGGGAGCGACCTACGAGCAGTACTTC
TRBJ2-3 TRBV7-3 once TRBD2 CASSLRTSGSPDTQYF TGTGCCAGCAGCTTAAGGACTAGCGGGAGCCCAGATACGCAGTATTTT
TRBJ2-7 TRBV9 once NA CASSVGDAGISYEQYF TGTGCCAGCAGCGTAGGGGACGCGGGGATCTCCTACGAGCAGTACTTC